The source of this T cell receptor (beta chain) is a study of blood T cells in healthy people across ages. This CDR3 is 11 amino acids long. Germline loops: CDR1 SEHNR, CDR2 FQNEAQ (reference sequence). V lost 10 bases and J 7 bases, leaving 13 bases between the germline ends. A second PCR, run for 7 to 11 cycles, used a sample-barcoded 5' primer plus a J-beta primer mix. TCRdb fed the 5' RACE reads into MiXCR, producing one record per CDR3 protein. The sample lists about 590,000 distinct CDR3 sequences, about 30% seen once, with 15% to 19% in the top ten. Sequenced sample: blood. This TCR came from a woman over 75 in good health. V gene TRBV7-9 combines with J gene TRBJ1-2; D ambiguous. CDR3 amino acids: CATDTGLGYTF. Written as DNA, the CDR3 is TGTGCCACCGATACCGGGCTTGGCTACACCTTC.